This T cell receptor (beta chain) is drawn from a study of T cell repertoires in cytomegalovirus infection. The CDR3 contains 16 residues. In germline, CDR1 is LGHNA, CDR2 YNFKEQ. The V and J ends lost 0 bases and 3 bases, in that order; junction bases with no gene match: 1. TCRdb independently ran MiXCR on the reads; one entry per CDR3 protein. The top ten clones hold 2.8% of a sample with 680,000 or so distinct CDR3 sequences, about 40% of them seen once. Sequenced: PBMCs. This TCR derives from a human donor in good health (CMV status not recorded). Some clones in this sample may be carry-over from other donors' samples. The rearrangement uses TRBV4-2 and TRBJ2-4; 11 nucleotides align to TRBD2. The CDR3 DNA sequence: TGTGCCAGCAGCCAAGACACTAGCGGGGGCAAAAACATTCAGTACTTC. As protein: CASSQDTSGGKNIQYF.